The present T cell receptor (beta chain) was sequenced within a study of blood T cell repertoires in COVID-19. Per the study methods: Reference gene primer amplification gave estimated nucleated cell counts. Sequencing was performed with immunoSEQ multiplex PCR; in TCRdb, only in-frame clones are kept and a portion is missing. Clonal size and the V and J genes are those of that table, whereas D and trimming came from the DNA. There are about 300,000 clones in the sample; roughly 90% occur only once, and approximately 2% lies in the top ten. CDR3 size: 15 residues. Germline assignment: CDR1 LNHDA and CDR2 SQIVND (reference sequence). Unmatched junction bases numbered 1, after V lost 4 bases and J lost 0 bases. Notes on this clone: Distinct nucleotide sequences in the sample also encode this CDR3.

The chain joins TRBV19 to TRBJ2-1; TRBD2 aligns across 9 bases. The clonotype originates from a man in his late teens or twenties with active or convalescent COVID-19. Sequencing was carried out using peripheral blood. CDR3 protein: CASSSSGGSYNEQFF. The CDR3 coding sequence is TGTGCCAGTAGTAGTAGCGGGGGCTCCTACAATGAGCAGTTCTTC.